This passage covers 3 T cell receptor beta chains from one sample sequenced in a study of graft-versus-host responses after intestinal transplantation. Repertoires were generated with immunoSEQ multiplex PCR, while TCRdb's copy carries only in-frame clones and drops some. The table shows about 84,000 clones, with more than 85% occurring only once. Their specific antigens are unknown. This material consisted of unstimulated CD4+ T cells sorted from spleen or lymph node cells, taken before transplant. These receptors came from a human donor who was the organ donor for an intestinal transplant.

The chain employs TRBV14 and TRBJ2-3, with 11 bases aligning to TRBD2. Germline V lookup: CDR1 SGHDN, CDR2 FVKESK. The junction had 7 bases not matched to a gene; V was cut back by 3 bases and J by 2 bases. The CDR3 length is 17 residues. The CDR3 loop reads CASSHDLAGGSTDTQYF. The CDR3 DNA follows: TGTGCCAGCAGCCACGACCTAGCGGGAGGATCCACAGATACGCAGTATTTT.

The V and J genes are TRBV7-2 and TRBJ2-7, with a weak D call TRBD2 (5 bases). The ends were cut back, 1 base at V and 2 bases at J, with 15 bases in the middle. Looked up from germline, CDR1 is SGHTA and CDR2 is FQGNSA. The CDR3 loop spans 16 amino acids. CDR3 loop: CASSLGITRIPYEQYF. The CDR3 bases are TGTGCCAGCAGCTTAGGGATTACTAGAATCCCCTACGAGCAGTACTTC.

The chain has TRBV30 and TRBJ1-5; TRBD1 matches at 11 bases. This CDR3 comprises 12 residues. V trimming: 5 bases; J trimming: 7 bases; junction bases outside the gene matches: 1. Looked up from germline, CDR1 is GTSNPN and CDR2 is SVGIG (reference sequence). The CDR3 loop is CAWGDRGQPQHF. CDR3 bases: TGTGCCTGGGGGGACAGGGGGCAGCCCCAGCATTTT.